This T cell receptor (beta chain) was obtained from a study of cytomegalovirus exposure and HLA in healthy donors. Overall study results and limits: Several of the most significant clusters appeared linked to common viral pathogens, based on a later analysis.

This clone was recorded a few times. Its target is not known. Germline values: CDR1 WSHSY, CDR2 SAAADI. V gave up 6 bases and J gave up 2 bases, with 8 bases separating them. This CDR3 is 14 amino acids long. PCR used 60 Vbeta primers and 13 Jbeta primers. Profiling relied on immunoSEQ multiplex PCR, and the TCRdb table lists in-frame clones only, not all of them. The repertoire holds 95,000 to 110,000 clones, with around 66% as singletons. The sequenced sample was PBMCs. The rearrangement uses TRBV10-2 and TRBJ2-6; D remains unclear. This receptor was identified in a woman between 50 and 59 years old in good health and CMV-seronegative. In nucleotides, the CDR3 is TGCGCCAGCAGCGGGTCCGCTGGGGCCAACGTCCTGACTTTC. It specifies CASSGSAGANVLTF.